These T cell receptor beta chains were read from a single sample in a study of T cells after yellow fever vaccination. TCRdb re-called the 5' RACE reads with MiXCR, one entry per CDR3 protein. Seen here are approximately 510,000 distinct CDR3 sequences, 21% observed once, and the top ten hold roughly a sixth. The source was PBMCs, collected approximately 22 days after the first yellow fever vaccination. Receptors originate from a man between 18 and 29 years old who received the YFV17D yellow fever vaccine. Both conserved end residues are part of each CDR3. The D gene is left open where the match is weak. Size values are once, few and many counts, or a class for expanded clones, and some rows have none.

cdr3_nt cdr3_aa j_call v_call d_call clone_size
TGTGCCAGCAGTGGTAAAGGGACGAACACCGGGGAGCTGTTTTTT CASSGKGTNTGELFF TRBJ2-2 TRBV25-1 . few
TGTGCCAGCAGCTCCGTCCCAGACTACCAAGAGACCCAGTACTTC CASSSVPDYQETQYF TRBJ2-5 TRBV7-2 . few
TGTGCCAGCAGCCAAACCGGGACAGGGTTACGGCGCGACTATGGCTACACCTTC CASSQTGTGLRRDYGYTF TRBJ1-2 TRBV11-2 TRBD1 .
TGTGCCAGCGGGTGGATATTGCGGCCCTACGAGCAGTACTTC CASGWILRPYEQYF TRBJ2-7 TRBV21-1 . .
TGTGCCAGCAGCTTAGTGACAGGGATGAACACTGAAGCTTTCTTT CASSLVTGMNTEAFF TRBJ1-1 TRBV7-6 TRBD1 .
TGTGCCAGCAGACTATTGGACAAACAAGAGACCCAGTACTTC CASRLLDKQETQYF TRBJ2-5 TRBV6-1 . few
TGTGCCAGCAGCCAACACAGCGGGCGAGCTGAAGCTTTCTTT CASSQHSGRAEAFF TRBJ1-1 TRBV28 . .
TGTGCCAGCAGTCGTCTAGCGGTCGGAGATACGCAGTATTTT CASSRLAVGDTQYF TRBJ2-3 TRBV27 TRBD2 few
TGCAGTGCTGGGGGTCCCCACTACAATGAGCAGTTCTTC CSAGGPHYNEQFF TRBJ2-1 TRBV20-1 . .
TGTGCCAGCAGCTTAGTCACCGGGACAACCAACACCGGGGAGCTGTTTTTT CASSLVTGTTNTGELFF TRBJ2-2 TRBV7-8 . few
TGTGCCAGCAGCCCTCCTCGGACTTTGACAGATACGCAGTATTTT CASSPPRTLTDTQYF TRBJ2-3 TRBV7-2 . .
TGCGCCAGCAGCTTATTTTTGAGGGGGGACACCGGGGAGCTGTTTTTT CASSLFLRGDTGELFF TRBJ2-2 TRBV5-1 . .
TGTGCCAGCAGCTTAGATAGGCAGGGGAACTATGGCTACACCTTC CASSLDRQGNYGYTF TRBJ1-2 TRBV7-9 . few